Listed below are T cell receptor beta chains from one sample, sequenced in a study of regulatory T cells in long-lasting Graves disease. Using its own MiXCR run on the multiplex PCR reads, TCRdb lists one record per CDR3 protein. The repertoire holds around 460,000 distinct CDR3 sequences, with under 25% as singletons. Sample: peripheral blood mononuclear cells (PBMCs), taken when the disease was refractory, from a patient treated with antithyroid drugs. Receptors were obtained from a female donor with Graves disease. Each CDR3 is given with its conserved first and last residue. The order of the fields is J gene, D gene, CDR3 length, V gene, CDR3 protein. The D gene is left open where the match is weak.

>TRBJ1-2|-|13|TRBV11-2
CASSATGAEGYTF
>TRBJ2-1|TRBD1|13|TRBV11-1
CASRRQGFNEQFF
>TRBJ1-5|-|13|TRBV19
CASSTGVRQPQHF
>TRBJ1-1|-|14|TRBV7-3
CASSLTSANTEAFF
>TRBJ1-3|-|15|TRBV19
CASRPPGNSGNTIYF
>TRBJ2-7|-|13|TRBV10-2
CASAVLDPPSLNF
>TRBJ1-5|-|15|TRBV2
CASSEVRAGNQPQHF
>TRBJ2-7|-|12|TRBV6-1
CASSGVTYEQYF
>TRBJ1-2|-|13|TRBV27
CASSSLRNYGYTF
>TRBJ1-6|TRBD1|17|TRBV4-1
CASSRFPQGANNSPLHF
>TRBJ2-1|TRBD1|14|TRBV20-1
CSALPGQGSNEQFF
>TRBJ2-7|-|16|TRBV27
CASSFQGSPTLYEQYF
>TRBJ2-7|-|13|TRBV7-9
CASSLTDSREQYF
>TRBJ2-7|-|14|TRBV12-3/TRBV12-4
CASSGGTVSKEQYF
>TRBJ2-7|TRBD1|15|TRBV7-9
CASSLHGQGAYEQYF
>TRBJ2-5|TRBD2|15|TRBV20-1
CSASLAALGGETQYF
>TRBJ1-1|-|12|TRBV20-1
CSAPLRGTEAFF
>TRBJ2-7|-|13|TRBV13
CASSLPQSDEQYF
>TRBJ1-2|-|12|TRBV6-1
CASSRENYGYTF
>TRBJ2-5|-|13|TRBV7-3
CASSRQELETQYF
>TRBJ2-7|-|12|TRBV29-1
CSVVTGTYEQYF
>TRBJ2-2|-|13|TRBV7-2
CASSRYTTGELFF
>TRBJ2-6|-|15|TRBV12-3/TRBV12-4
CASTRREAGANVLTF